This T cell receptor beta chain originates from a study of radiation and T cells in renal cell carcinoma. CDR1 is MNHNS, CDR2 SASEGT, per germline. This CDR3 comprises 14 residues. V was pared by 2 bases and J by 4 bases, with 11 bases between. The data were produced by immunoSEQ multiplex PCR, yet TCRdb's version contains in-frame clones alone and is incomplete. The sample shows roughly 20,000 clones, roughly three fifths of them seen only once. The treatment is: treatment-naive control, cytoreductive nephrectomy. The sequenced sample was tumor tissue, obtained from a patient whose treatment was nephrectomy without radiotherapy. The source is a man in his fifties or sixties with renal cell carcinoma. The chain uses TRBV6-1 and TRBJ1-2; the D gene is possibly TRBD1 (5 bases). This chain's CDR3 is CASSEWRDSYGYTF. The CDR3 nucleotides are TGTGCCAGCAGTGAATGGAGGGACTCCTATGGCTACACCTTC.